This T cell receptor beta chain was obtained from a study of blood T cells in healthy people across ages. Findings of the study overall: Significant beta diversity loss was already apparent by age about 39, declining roughly linearly.

This clonotype was counted many times. What it recognizes is unknown. With a J-beta primer mix and a sample-barcoded 5' primer, a second PCR ran about 7 to 12 cycles. Every cDNA molecule carried a tag from a template-switch adaptor bearing 12 random nucleotides. Each CDR3 protein is one row after TCRdb ran MiXCR on the 5' RACE reads. The table lists 590,000 or so distinct CDR3 sequences, around 31% of them singletons. The CDR3 loop spans 16 amino acids. The germline V gene encodes CDR1 SGHTA and CDR2 FQGTGA. V dropped 4 bases and J dropped 8; count of bases not matched to a gene: 7. The V call is TRBV7-3, the J call TRBJ2-1; the match to TRBD2 covers 14 bases. Sequencing input: blood. The receptor was derived from a woman aged 80 or over in good health. The CDR3 bases are TGTGCCAGCAGCTCTAGACTAGCGGGGGGGCCCCATGAGCAGTTCTTC. It yields the protein CASSSRLAGGPHEQFF. Full variable domain (rest looked up from reference TRBV7-3 and TRBJ2-1): GAGVSQTPSNKVTEKGKYVELRCDPISGHTALYWYRQSLGQGPEFLIYFQGTGAADDSGLPNDRFFAVRPEGSVSTLKIQRTERGDSAVYLCASSSRLAGGPHEQFFGPGTRLTVL.